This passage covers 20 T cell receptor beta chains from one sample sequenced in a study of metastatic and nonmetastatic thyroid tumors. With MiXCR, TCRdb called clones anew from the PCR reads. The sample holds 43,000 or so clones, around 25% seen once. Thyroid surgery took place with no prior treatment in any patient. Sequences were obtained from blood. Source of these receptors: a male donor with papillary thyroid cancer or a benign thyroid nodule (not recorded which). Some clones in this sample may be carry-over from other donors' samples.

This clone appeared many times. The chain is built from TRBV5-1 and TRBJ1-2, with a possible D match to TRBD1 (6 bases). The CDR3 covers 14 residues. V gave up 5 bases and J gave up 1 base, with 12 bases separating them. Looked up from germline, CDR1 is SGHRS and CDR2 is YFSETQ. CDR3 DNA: TGCGCCAGCAGTTACGTGGACAGTAACTATGGCTACACCTTC. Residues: CASSYVDSNYGYTF.

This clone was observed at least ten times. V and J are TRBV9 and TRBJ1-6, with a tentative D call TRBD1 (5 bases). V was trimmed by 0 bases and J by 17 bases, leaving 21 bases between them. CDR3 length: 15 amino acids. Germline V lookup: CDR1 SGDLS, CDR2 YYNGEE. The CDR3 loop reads CASSVVVGPEGPIHF. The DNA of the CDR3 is TGTGCCAGCAGCGTAGTGGTGGGACCTGAGGGTCCCATCCACTTT.

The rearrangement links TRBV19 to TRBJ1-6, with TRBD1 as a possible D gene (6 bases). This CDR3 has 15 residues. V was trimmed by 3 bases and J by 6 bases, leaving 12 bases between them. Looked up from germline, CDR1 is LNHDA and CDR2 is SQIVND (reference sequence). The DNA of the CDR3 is TGTGCCAGTAGTATCCTCCCGGACAGTAATTCACCCCTCCACTTT. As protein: CASSILPDSNSPLHF.

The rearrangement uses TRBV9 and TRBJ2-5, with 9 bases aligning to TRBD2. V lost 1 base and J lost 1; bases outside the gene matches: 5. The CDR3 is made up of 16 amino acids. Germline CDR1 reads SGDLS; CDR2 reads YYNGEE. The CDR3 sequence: CASSVLGTSSQETQYF. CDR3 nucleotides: TGTGCCAGCAGCGTACTCGGGACTAGCTCCCAAGAGACCCAGTACTTC.

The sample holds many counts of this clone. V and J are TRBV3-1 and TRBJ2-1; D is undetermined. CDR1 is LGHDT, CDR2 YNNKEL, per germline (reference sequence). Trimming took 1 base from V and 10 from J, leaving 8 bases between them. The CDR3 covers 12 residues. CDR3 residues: CASSQGTVEQFF. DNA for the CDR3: TGTGCCAGCAGCCAAGGTACAGTCGAGCAGTTCTTC.

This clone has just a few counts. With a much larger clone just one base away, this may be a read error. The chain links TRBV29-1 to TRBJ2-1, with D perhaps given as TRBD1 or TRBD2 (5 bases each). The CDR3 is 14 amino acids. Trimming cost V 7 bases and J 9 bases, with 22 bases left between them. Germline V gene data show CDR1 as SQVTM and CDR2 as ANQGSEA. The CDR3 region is CSALTSVEGTEQFF. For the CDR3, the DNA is TGCAGCGCCCTGACGAGCGTCGAGGGGACTGAGCAGTTCTTC.

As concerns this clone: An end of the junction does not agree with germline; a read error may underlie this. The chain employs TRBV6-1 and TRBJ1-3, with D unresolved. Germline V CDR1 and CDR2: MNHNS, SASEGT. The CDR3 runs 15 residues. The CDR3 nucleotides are TGTGTCAGCAGTGAATCTCCCTCCTCTGGAAACACCATATATTTT. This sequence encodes CVSSESPSSGNTIYF.

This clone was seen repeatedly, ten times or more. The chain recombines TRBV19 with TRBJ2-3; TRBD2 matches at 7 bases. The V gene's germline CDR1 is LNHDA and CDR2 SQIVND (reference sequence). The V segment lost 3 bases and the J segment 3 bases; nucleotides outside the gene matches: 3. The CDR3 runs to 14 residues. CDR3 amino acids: CASSMGGATDTQYF. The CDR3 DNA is TGTGCCAGTAGTATGGGAGGGGCTACAGATACGCAGTATTTT.

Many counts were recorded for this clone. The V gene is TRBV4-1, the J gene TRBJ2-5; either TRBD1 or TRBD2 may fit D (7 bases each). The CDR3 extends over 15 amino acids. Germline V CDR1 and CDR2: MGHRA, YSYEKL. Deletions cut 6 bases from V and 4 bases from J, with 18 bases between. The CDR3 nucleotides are TGCGCCAGCAGGGGGGGAGGGACAGATCGAGAGACCCAGTACTTC. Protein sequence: CASRGGGTDRETQYF.

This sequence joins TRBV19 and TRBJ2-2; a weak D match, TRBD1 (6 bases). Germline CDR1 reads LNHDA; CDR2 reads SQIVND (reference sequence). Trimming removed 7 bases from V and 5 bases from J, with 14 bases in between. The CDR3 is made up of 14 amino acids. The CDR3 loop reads CASTFPGATGELFF. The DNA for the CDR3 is TGTGCCAGTACCTTTCCAGGGGCGACCGGGGAGCTGTTTTTT.

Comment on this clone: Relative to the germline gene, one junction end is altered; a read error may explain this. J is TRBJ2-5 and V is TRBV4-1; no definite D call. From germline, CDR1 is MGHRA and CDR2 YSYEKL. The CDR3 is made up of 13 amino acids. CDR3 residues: CASSHYGQGTQYF. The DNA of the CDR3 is TGCGCCAGCAGCCATTATGGCCAAGGGACCCAGTACTTC.

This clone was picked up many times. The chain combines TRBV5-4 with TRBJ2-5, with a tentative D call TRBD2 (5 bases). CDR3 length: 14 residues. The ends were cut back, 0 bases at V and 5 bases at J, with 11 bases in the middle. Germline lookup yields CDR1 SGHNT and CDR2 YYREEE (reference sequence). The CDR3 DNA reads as TGTGCCAGCAGCTTGGGAGGGAGTTGGGAGACCCAGTACTTC. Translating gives CASSLGGSWETQYF.

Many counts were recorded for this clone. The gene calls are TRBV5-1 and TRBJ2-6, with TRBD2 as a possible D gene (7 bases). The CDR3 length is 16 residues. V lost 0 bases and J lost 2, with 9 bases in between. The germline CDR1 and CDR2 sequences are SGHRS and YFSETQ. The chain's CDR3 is CASSLAGGPGANVLTF. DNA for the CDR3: TGCGCCAGCAGCTTGGCCGGGGGGCCTGGGGCCAACGTCCTGACTTTC.

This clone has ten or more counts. The CDR3 DNA sequence: TGTGCCAGCAGTGTCGCGGGGGCGCAGGAGACCCAGTACTTC. Protein product: CASSVAGAQETQYF. V usage is TRBV2 and J usage is TRBJ2-5, with a possible D match to TRBD2 (7 bases). The CDR3 extends over 14 amino acids. The V end lost 4 bases, the J end lost 5 bases, and 14 bases lay between the germline ends. The germline V gene has CDR1 SNHLY and CDR2 FYNNEI.

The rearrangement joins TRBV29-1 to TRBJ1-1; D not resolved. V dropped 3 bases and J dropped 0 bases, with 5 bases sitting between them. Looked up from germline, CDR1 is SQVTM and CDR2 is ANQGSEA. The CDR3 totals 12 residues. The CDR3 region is CSVDQVNTEAFF. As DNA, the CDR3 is TGCAGCGTTGACCAGGTGAACACTGAAGCTTTCTTT.

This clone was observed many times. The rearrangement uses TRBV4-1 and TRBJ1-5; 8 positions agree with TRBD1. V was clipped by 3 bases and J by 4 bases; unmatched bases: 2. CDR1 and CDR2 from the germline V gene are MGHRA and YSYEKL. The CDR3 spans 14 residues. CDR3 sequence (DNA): TGCGCCAGCAGCCATACAGGGGGGAATCAGCCCCAGCATTTT. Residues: CASSHTGGNQPQHF.

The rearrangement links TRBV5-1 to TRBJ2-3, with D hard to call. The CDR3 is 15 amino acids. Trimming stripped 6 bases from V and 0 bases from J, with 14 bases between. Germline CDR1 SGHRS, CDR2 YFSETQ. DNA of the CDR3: TGCGCCAGCACCGTGGACGTCTCTAGCACAGATACGCAGTATTTT. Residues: CASTVDVSSTDTQYF.

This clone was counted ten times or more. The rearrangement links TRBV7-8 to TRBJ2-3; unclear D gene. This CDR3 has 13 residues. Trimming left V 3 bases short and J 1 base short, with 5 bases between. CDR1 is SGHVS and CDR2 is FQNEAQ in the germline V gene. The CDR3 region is CASSFLRTDTQYF. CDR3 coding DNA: TGTGCCAGCAGCTTTCTTCGCACAGATACGCAGTATTTT.

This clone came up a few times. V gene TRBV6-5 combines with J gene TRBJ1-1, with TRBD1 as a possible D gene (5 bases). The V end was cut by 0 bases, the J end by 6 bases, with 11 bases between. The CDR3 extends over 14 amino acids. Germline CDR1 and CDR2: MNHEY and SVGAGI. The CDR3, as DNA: TGTGCCAGCAGTTACTCGGGGGTGTGGGCTGAAGCTTTCTTT. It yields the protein CASSYSGVWAEAFF.

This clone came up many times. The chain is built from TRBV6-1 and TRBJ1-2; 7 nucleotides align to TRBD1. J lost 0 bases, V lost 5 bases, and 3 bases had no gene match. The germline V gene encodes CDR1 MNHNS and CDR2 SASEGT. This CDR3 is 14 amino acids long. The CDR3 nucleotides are TGTGCCAGCAGTACCGACAGGGCTAACTATGGCTACACCTTC. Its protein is CASSTDRANYGYTF.